Listed here are 10 T cell receptor beta chains from one sample, sequenced in a study of response to subunit inactivated influenza vaccine. TCRdb passed the RT-PCR reads through MiXCR, listing each CDR3 protein once. The profile shows roughly 630,000 distinct CDR3 sequences, 14% of them singletons. The specimen comprised PBMCs from blood, sampled 14 days before vaccination. These receptors were obtained from a man over 45 who received an inactivated influenza vaccine.

This clonotype was seen only a few times. This rearrangement joins TRBV5-6 to TRBJ2-5; 9 bases are shared with TRBD2. The CDR3 runs 15 residues. Germline CDR1 reads SGHDT; CDR2 reads YYEEEE. The V and J ends lost 0 bases and 7 bases, in that order; junction bases with no gene match: 7. The CDR3 coding sequence is TGTGCCAGCAGCTTGGGCCCCGGGACTAGCTCGACCCAGTACTTC. It translates to CASSLGPGTSSTQYF.

This clonotype was seen only a few times. The chain uses TRBV7-2 and TRBJ2-1; D unclear. Germline V gene sequence: CDR1 SGHTA, CDR2 FQGNSA. V was shortened by 3 bases and J by 9 bases, with 15 bases between the two germline ends. The CDR3 covers 14 residues. This chain's CDR3 is CASSLLDSPGEQFF. As DNA, the CDR3 is TGTGCCAGCAGCTTGTTAGACTCGCCCGGTGAGCAGTTCTTC.

J is TRBJ2-7 and V is TRBV5-1, with 8 bases lining up with TRBD1. Trimming took 1 base from V and 5 from J; bases not matched to a gene: 8. Germline values: CDR1 SGHRS, CDR2 YFSETQ. This CDR3 contains 15 residues. DNA of the CDR3: TGCGCCAGCAGCTTGTTGGGGACAGGTTTCCACGAGCAGTACTTC. Translating it yields CASSLLGTGFHEQYF.

This clonotype was picked up a small number of times. The V gene is TRBV11-3, the J gene TRBJ2-1; D ambiguous. The germline CDR1 and CDR2 sequences are SGHNT and YENEEA. CDR3 length: 16 amino acids. Trimming stripped 3 bases from V and 2 bases from J, with 14 bases between. The CDR3 region has the DNA TGTGCCAGCAGCTTGCTGGGGAAAGGGCCCTACAATGAGCAGTTCTTC. It yields the protein CASSLLGKGPYNEQFF.

The chain couples TRBV7-9 to TRBJ1-6, with 10 nucleotides matching TRBD1. This CDR3 is 13 amino acids long. Unmatched junction bases numbered 3, after V lost 8 bases and J lost 8 bases. Germline V gene lookup returns CDR1 SEHNR and CDR2 FQNEAQ (reference sequence). The CDR3 here is CASRTGGDSPLHF. The CDR3 DNA reads TGTGCCAGCCGGACAGGGGGAGATTCACCCCTCCACTTT. Complete variable domain (other parts from reference TRBV7-9 and TRBJ1-6): DTGVSQNPRHKITKRGQNVTFRCDPISEHNRLYWYRQTLGQGPEFLTYFQNEAQLEKSRLLSDRFSAERPKGSFSTLEIQRTEQGDSAMYLCASRTGGDSPLHFGNGTRLTVT.

V is TRBV29-1 and J is TRBJ2-3; a weak D match, TRBD2 (5 bases). Looked up from germline, CDR1 is SQVTM and CDR2 is ANQGSEA. This CDR3 is built from 13 residues. V gave up 6 bases and J gave up 2 bases, with 12 bases separating them. The CDR3 region has the DNA TGCAGCGTGGAGAGGACTGCCACAGATACGCAGTATTTT. The encoded protein is CSVERTATDTQYF.

A few counts support this clonotype. The chain couples TRBV6-2 or TRBV6-3 to TRBJ2-7, with a possible D match to TRBD2 (5 bases). Germline V lookup: CDR1 MNHEY, CDR2 SVGEGT. CDR3 size: 17 residues. V shed 0 bases and J shed 5 bases, with 20 bases lying between them. Written as DNA, the CDR3 is TGTGCCAGCAGTTACTCGATCAGCGGACCTGAGCAGGACGAGCAGTACTTC. Its protein product is CASSYSISGPEQDEQYF.

The chain joins TRBV19 to TRBJ2-7; D ambiguous. The ends were cut back, 6 bases at V and 3 bases at J, with 12 bases in the middle. CDR1 LNHDA and CDR2 SQIVND come from the germline V gene (reference sequence). This CDR3 has 13 amino acids. The chain's CDR3 is CASSIQIFYEQYF. The CDR3 DNA reads TGTGCCAGTAGCATTCAGATCTTCTACGAGCAGTACTTC.

The sample holds a few counts of this clonotype. J is TRBJ2-5 and V is TRBV21-1; the D call of TRBD1 is as the table states it, not checked on the DNA. TRBV21-1 is deemed a pseudogene. The CDR3 has 12 residues. The CDR3 loop is CASREGVETQYF. CDR3 in DNA: TGTGCCAGCAGGGAAGGGGTCGAGACCCAGTACTTC.

This clonotype occurred a few times. This chain joins TRBV7-2 and TRBJ2-7; 7 bases match TRBD1. Germline V gene data show CDR1 as SGHTA and CDR2 as FQGNSA. The CDR3 loop spans 16 amino acids. J was trimmed by 3 bases and V by 5 bases; bases with no gene match: 13. Written as DNA, the CDR3 is TGTGCCAGCAGCGCGAGGTCCGGGACAGATTTCTACGAGCAGTACTTC. Protein product: CASSARSGTDFYEQYF.